These 21 T cell receptor beta chains originate from one sample sequenced in a study of regulatory T cells in long-lasting Graves disease. Arm-PCR of CDR3 regions and iRepertoire HTBI primers were used to build TCR beta libraries. TCRdb ran MiXCR on the multiplex PCR reads and lists one entry per CDR3 protein. The table records a few hundred thousand distinct CDR3 sequences, roughly 21% of them present only once. Time point indicated: persistent/refractory GD, antithyroid drugs over 5 years with positive TRAb. Scientists built the TCR library using RNA that was extracted from PBMCs. The input for sequencing was peripheral blood mononuclear cells (PBMCs), taken when the disease was refractory, from a patient treated with antithyroid drugs. The receptors here all came from a female donor with Graves disease.

This clonotype was picked up a small number of times. The J gene is TRBJ2-7, the V gene TRBV10-1, with D possibly TRBD2 on 6 matching bases. V lost 2 bases to trimming and J lost 7 bases, with 12 bases between them. The CDR3 spans 13 residues. Looked up from germline, CDR1 is WNHNN and CDR2 is SYGVQD (reference sequence). The CDR3 sequence: CASSERLGNEQYF. Written as DNA, the CDR3 is TGCGCCAGCAGTGAGCGACTAGGGAATGAGCAGTACTTC.

This clonotype has a handful of counts. V gene TRBV6-1 combines with J gene TRBJ1-2; TRBD1 is a possible D gene (5 bases). The CDR3 has 13 residues. From germline, CDR1 is MNHNS and CDR2 SASEGT. The V gene lost 1 base and the J gene lost 4 bases, with 7 bases spanning the gap. The CDR3 loop is CASSEVTAYGYTF. The CDR3 DNA reads TGTGCCAGCAGTGAAGTGACAGCCTATGGCTACACCTTC.

The genes are TRBV7-9 and TRBJ2-7, with 7 bases lining up with TRBD1. With V trimmed by 5 bases and J by 5 bases, 9 bases remained unmatched. Per the germline V gene, CDR1 is SEHNR and CDR2 is FQNEAQ (reference sequence). The length of the CDR3 is 14 residues. The CDR3 DNA is TGTGCCAGCAGCCTGATACAGGGGCCCAACGAGCAGTACTTC. It codes for CASSLIQGPNEQYF. Complete variable domain (other parts from reference TRBV7-9 and TRBJ2-7): DTGVSQNPRHKITKRGQNVTFRCDPISEHNRLYWYRQTLGQGPEFLTYFQNEAQLEKSRLLSDRFSAERPKGSFSTLEIQRTEQGDSAMYLCASSLIQGPNEQYFGPGTRLTVT.

This clonotype was seen a handful of times. This chain joins TRBV16 and TRBJ2-7; D is unresolved. Trimming removed 5 bases at V and 5 bases at J, with 10 bases between. The CDR3 totals 12 residues. Germline V CDR1 and CDR2: KGHSY, FQNENV. CDR3 residues: CASSDIRNEQYF. For the CDR3, the DNA is TGTGCCAGCAGCGACATTCGGAACGAGCAGTACTTC.

This clonotype turned up a few times. This chain joins TRBV30 and TRBJ2-4, with D unresolved. There are 13 residues in the CDR3. V dropped 7 bases and J dropped 5 bases, with 15 bases sitting between them. Germline V gene data show CDR1 as GTSNPN and CDR2 as SVGIG (reference sequence). CDR3 coding DNA: TGTGCCTATCTACCAGGTGGGGAAAACATTCAGTACTTC. It codes for CAYLPGGENIQYF.

This clonotype was found a few times. J is TRBJ2-7 and V is TRBV29-1; D not resolved. Germline loops: CDR1 SQVTM, CDR2 ANQGSEA. V was clipped by 3 bases and J by 7 bases, with 16 bases between them. This CDR3 spans 13 amino acids. CDR3 residues: CSVEGFTPREQYF. The CDR3, as DNA: TGCAGCGTTGAGGGTTTTACCCCCCGGGAGCAGTACTTC.

The chain carries TRBV20-1 and TRBJ2-3; 7 bases agree with TRBD1. The CDR3 spans 15 residues. Trimming took 2 bases from V and 1 from J; bases not matched to a gene: 6. Per germline, CDR1 DFQATT and CDR2 SNEGSKA (reference sequence). This CDR3 reads CSARSVTGGTDTQYF. As DNA, the CDR3 is TGCAGTGCTAGAAGCGTCACAGGGGGCACAGATACGCAGTATTTT.

This clonotype has at least ten counts. This chain joins TRBV11-2 and TRBJ1-1; a weak D match, TRBD1 (6 bases). The V end lost 2 bases, the J end lost 3 bases, and 13 bases lay between the germline ends. CDR1 SGHAT and CDR2 FQNNGV come from the germline V gene. There are 15 residues in the CDR3. This CDR3 reads CASSLWGRRDTEAFF. CDR3 bases: TGTGCCAGCAGCTTATGGGGGCGACGGGACACTGAAGCTTTCTTT.

The J gene is TRBJ2-1, the V gene TRBV18; 8 bases map to TRBD2. The CDR3 has 15 amino acids. V trimming: 6 bases; J trimming: 5 bases; junction bases outside the gene matches: 9. From germline, CDR1 is KGHSH and CDR2 LQKENI. The CDR3 loop reads CASSETLGGDNEQFF. The CDR3 bases are TGTGCCAGCTCTGAGACTCTCGGGGGGGACAATGAGCAGTTCTTC.

This clonotype was counted ten times or more. The chain has TRBV6-1 and TRBJ2-5; the match to TRBD2 covers 16 bases. Germline CDR1 is MNHNS and CDR2 is SASEGT. The CDR3 contains 16 residues. V lost 5 bases and J lost 5; bases outside the gene matches: 5. The CDR3 here is CASSPGTSGRVETQYF. The DNA of the CDR3 is TGTGCCAGCAGTCCCGGGACTAGCGGGAGGGTTGAGACCCAGTACTTC.

This clonotype was recorded many times. The DNA of the CDR3 is TGTGCCAGCAGTTTGGTAATACCGAACACCGGGGAGCTGTTTTTT. This gives the protein CASSLVIPNTGELFF. V usage is TRBV28 and J usage is TRBJ2-2; D not certain. CDR1 is MDHEN, CDR2 SYDVKM, per germline. Trimming took off 3 bases at V and 0 bases at J, with 8 bases between the two ends. The CDR3 consists of 15 residues.

The J gene is TRBJ2-3, the V gene TRBV28, with 12 bases lining up with TRBD2. There are 18 residues in the CDR3. Germline V lookup: CDR1 MDHEN, CDR2 SYDVKM. The J segment lost 0 bases and the V segment lost 5 bases, leaving 9 bases of the junction unmatched. The CDR3 DNA is TGTGCCAGCAGTCCCTCTAGCGGGAGGGCCGGTAGCACAGATACGCAGTATTTT. Translated: CASSPSSGRAGSTDTQYF.

This clonotype appeared many times. This chain connects TRBV3-1 to TRBJ1-2, with D perhaps matching TRBD1 (5 bases). Germline V gives CDR1 LGHDT, CDR2 YNNKEL (reference sequence). V was clipped by 0 bases and J by 8 bases, with 13 bases between them. The CDR3 is made up of 14 amino acids. This CDR3 is CASSQEAGRIGYTF. Here the CDR3 DNA reads TGTGCCAGCAGCCAAGAAGCGGGACGAATCGGCTACACCTTC.

Details on this clonotype: Relative to the germline gene, one junction end is altered; a read error may explain this. V gene TRBV5-1 combines with J gene TRBJ2-6, with 9 bases that match TRBD2. The CDR3 loop spans 18 amino acids. CDR1 is SGHRS and CDR2 is YFSETQ in the germline V gene. The CDR3 loop reads CASSWGDSGRAGANVLTF. The CDR3 nucleotides read TGCGCCAGCAGCTGGGGGGATAGCGGGAGAGCTGGTGCCAACGTCCTGACTTTC.

This clonotype has ten or more counts. The chain is built from TRBV28 and TRBJ2-7, with a tentative D call TRBD2 (5 bases). V was clipped by 5 bases and J by 2 bases, with 16 bases between them. The CDR3 covers 15 residues. The germline V gene encodes CDR1 MDHEN and CDR2 SYDVKM. The CDR3: CASSPYGRETYEQYF. For the CDR3, the DNA is TGTGCCAGCAGTCCTTACGGACGGGAAACCTACGAGCAGTACTTC.

This clonotype has at least ten counts. The V and J genes are TRBV12-3 or TRBV12-4 and TRBJ1-5, with 7 bases lining up with TRBD1. The V gene end was trimmed by 3 bases and the J gene end by 7 bases; junction bases not matched to a gene: 9. The CDR3 covers 15 residues. DNA of the CDR3: TGTGCCAGCAGTTTGGCGCAGGGGGGCTTCCAGCCCCAGCATTTT. Translated, it gives CASSLAQGGFQPQHF.

The sample holds a few counts of this clonotype. The genes are TRBV5-1 and TRBJ1-2; D gene unclear. This CDR3 comprises 13 residues. The V gene's germline CDR1 is SGHRS and CDR2 YFSETQ. V was shortened by 1 base and J by 6 bases, with 10 bases between the two germline ends. The CDR3 DNA reads as TGCGCCAGCAGCTTGCGGCTCGGGGATGGCTACACCTTC. It is translated as CASSLRLGDGYTF. Together with reference TRBV5-1 and TRBJ1-2, the CDR3 gives the full variable domain: KAGVTQTPRYLIKTRGQQVTLSCSPISGHRSVSWYQQTPGQGLQFLFEYFSETQRNKGNFPGRFSGRQFSNSRSEMNVSTLELGDSALYLCASSLRLGDGYTFGSGTRLTVV.

In this sample, this clonotype turned up many times. This chain connects TRBV2 to TRBJ1-1; D gene uncertain. The CDR3 contains 16 residues. Germline assignment: CDR1 SNHLY and CDR2 FYNNEI. V was clipped by 6 bases and J by 0 bases, with 17 bases between them. The CDR3 reads CASRTGGGGLNTEAFF. CDR3 nucleotide sequence: TGTGCCAGCAGAACCGGTGGTGGCGGATTGAACACTGAAGCTTTCTTT.

This clonotype has just a few counts. The chain is built from TRBV29-1 and TRBJ2-2, with 12 positions matching TRBD2. Germline loops: CDR1 SQVTM, CDR2 ANQGSEA. The CDR3 runs to 15 residues. Trimming cost V 7 bases and J 3 bases; bases outside gene matches: 6. Here the CDR3 DNA reads TGCAGCGCACTAGCGGGAGGATCTCACACCGGGGAGCTGTTTTTT. Translating gives CSALAGGSHTGELFF.

This clonotype was observed a handful of times. This sequence is one base from a far larger clone and is likely a read error. The chain uses TRBV6-2 or TRBV6-3 and TRBJ2-2; 7 nucleotides align to TRBD1. CDR1 and CDR2 from the germline V gene are MNHEY and SVGEGT. The CDR3 loop spans 16 amino acids. The chain's CDR3 is CASSLDRTVNAGELFF. CDR3 coding DNA: TGTGCCAGCAGTTTGGACAGGACTGTGAACGCCGGGGAGCTGTTTTTT.

This clonotype was observed many times. V is TRBV25-1 and J is TRBJ2-2, with unresolved D. Trimming shortened V by 4 bases and J by 1 base, and 4 bases separated the two germline ends. The CDR3 contains 13 residues. From germline, CDR1 is MGHDK and CDR2 SYGVNS. CDR3 residues: CASSVGNTGELFF. The CDR3 nucleotides read TGTGCCAGCAGTGTCGGGAACACCGGGGAGCTGTTTTTT.